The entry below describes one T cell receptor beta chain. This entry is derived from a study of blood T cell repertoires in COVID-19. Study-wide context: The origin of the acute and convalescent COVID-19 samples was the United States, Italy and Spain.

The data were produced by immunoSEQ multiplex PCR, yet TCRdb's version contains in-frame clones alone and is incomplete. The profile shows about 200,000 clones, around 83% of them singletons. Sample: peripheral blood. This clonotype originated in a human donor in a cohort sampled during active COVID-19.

The CDR3 here is CASSEFNVQGDTQYF. The CDR3 nucleotides read TGTGCCAGCAGTGAATTTAATGTCCAGGGAGATACGCAGTATTTT. This rearrangement joins TRBV6-1 to TRBJ2-3, with D perhaps matching TRBD1 (5 bases). CDR3 size: 15 residues. In germline, CDR1 is MNHNS, CDR2 SASEGT. Trimming left V 2 bases short and J 5 bases short, with 14 bases between.